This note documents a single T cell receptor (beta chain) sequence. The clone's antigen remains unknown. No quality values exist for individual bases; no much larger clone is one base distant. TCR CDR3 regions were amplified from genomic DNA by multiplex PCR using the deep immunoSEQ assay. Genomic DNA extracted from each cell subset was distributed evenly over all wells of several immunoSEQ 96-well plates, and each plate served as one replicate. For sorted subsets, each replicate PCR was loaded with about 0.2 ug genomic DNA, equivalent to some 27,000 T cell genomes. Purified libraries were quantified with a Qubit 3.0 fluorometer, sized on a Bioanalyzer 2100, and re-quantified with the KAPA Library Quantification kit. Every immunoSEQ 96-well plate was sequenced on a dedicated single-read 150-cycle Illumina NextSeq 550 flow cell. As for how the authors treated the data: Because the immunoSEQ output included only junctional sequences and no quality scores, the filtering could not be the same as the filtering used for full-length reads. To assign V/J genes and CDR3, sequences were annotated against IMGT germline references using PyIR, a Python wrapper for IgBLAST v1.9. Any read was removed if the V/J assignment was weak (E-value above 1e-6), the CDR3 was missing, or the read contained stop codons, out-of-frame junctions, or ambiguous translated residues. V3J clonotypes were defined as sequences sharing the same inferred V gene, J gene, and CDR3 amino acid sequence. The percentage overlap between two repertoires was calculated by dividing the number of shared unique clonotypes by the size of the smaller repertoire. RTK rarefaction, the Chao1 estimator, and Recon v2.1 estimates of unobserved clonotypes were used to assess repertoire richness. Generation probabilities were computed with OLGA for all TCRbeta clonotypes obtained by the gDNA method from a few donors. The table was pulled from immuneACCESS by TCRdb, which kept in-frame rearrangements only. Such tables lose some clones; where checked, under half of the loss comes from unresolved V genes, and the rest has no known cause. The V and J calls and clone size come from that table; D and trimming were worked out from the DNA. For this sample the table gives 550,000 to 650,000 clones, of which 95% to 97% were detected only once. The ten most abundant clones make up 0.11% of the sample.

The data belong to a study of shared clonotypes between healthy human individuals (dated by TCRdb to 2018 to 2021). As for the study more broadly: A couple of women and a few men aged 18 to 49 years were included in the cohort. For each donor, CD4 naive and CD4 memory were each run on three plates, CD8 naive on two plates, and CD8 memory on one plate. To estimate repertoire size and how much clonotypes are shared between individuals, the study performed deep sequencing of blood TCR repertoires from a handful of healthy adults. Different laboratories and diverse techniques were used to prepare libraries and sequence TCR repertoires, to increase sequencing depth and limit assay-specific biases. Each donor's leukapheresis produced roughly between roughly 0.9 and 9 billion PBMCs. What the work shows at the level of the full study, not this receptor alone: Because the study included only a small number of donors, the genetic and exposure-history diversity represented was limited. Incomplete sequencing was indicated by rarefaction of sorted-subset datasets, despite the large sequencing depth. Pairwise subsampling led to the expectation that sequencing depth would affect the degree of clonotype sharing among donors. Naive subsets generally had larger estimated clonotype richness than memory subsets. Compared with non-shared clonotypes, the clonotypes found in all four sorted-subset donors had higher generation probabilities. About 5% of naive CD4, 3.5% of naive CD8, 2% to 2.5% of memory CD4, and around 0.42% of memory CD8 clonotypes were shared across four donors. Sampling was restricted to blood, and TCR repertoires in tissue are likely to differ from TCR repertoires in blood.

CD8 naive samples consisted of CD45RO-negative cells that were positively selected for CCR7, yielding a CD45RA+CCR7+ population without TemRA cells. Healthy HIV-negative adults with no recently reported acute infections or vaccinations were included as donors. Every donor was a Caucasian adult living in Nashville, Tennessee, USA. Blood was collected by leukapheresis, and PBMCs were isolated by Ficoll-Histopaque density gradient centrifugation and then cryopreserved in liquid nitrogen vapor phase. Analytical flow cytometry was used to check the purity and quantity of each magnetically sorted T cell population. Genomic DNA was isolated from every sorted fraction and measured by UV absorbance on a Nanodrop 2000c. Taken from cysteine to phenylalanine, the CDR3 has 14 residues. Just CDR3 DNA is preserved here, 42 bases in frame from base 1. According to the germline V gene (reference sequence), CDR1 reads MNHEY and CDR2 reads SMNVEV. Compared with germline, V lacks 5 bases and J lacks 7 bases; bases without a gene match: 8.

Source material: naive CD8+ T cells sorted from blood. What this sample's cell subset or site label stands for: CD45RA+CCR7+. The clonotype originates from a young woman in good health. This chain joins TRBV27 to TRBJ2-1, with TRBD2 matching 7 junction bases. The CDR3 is CASSPGTTANEQFF. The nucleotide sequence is TGTGCCAGCAGTCCAGGGACTACGGCGAATGAGCAGTTCTTC.